This T cell receptor beta chain stems from a study of shared clonotypes between healthy human individuals. Produced via immunoSEQ multiplex PCR; TCRdb's table is partial and in-frame only. This table holds some 2 million clones, roughly 95% found once. The receptor was derived from a man younger than 35 in good health. Sequences were obtained from naive CD4+ T cells sorted from blood. Regarding subset: CD45RA+ positively selected.

CDR3 protein: CASSLNIGLAGVWSTDTQYF. The CDR3 region has the DNA TGTGCCAGCAGCTTAAATATTGGTCTAGCGGGGGTCTGGAGCACAGATACGCAGTATTTT. The V and J genes are TRBV7-3 and TRBJ2-3; 10 bases match TRBD2. With V trimmed by 1 base and J by 0 bases, 13 bases remained unmatched. Germline CDR1 SGHTA, CDR2 FQGTGA. The CDR3 is made up of 20 amino acids.